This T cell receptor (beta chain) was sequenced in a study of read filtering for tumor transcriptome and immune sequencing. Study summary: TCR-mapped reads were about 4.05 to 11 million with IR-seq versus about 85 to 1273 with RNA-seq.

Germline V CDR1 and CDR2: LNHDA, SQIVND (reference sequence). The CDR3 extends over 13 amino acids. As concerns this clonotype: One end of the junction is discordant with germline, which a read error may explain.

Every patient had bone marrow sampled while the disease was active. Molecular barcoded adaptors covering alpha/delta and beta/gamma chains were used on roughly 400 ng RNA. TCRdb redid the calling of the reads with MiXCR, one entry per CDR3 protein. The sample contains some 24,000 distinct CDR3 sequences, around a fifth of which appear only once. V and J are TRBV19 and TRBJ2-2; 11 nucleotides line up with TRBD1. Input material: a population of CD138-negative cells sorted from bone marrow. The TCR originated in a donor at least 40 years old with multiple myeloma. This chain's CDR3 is CVTTGQGAGELFF. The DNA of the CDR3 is TGTGTCACCACCGGACAGGGGGCCGGGGAGCTGTTCTTT.